The sequence of this TCR beta chain was determined in a study of cytomegalovirus exposure and HLA in healthy donors. The CDR3 totals 13 residues. The V gene end was trimmed by 7 bases and the J gene end by 6 bases; junction bases not matched to a gene: 6. Germline V CDR1 and CDR2: SNHLY, FYNNEI. The table came from immunoSEQ multiplex PCR; TCRdb's copy has only in-frame clones and leaves some out. The repertoire holds more than 85,000 clones, with roughly 89% as singletons. The sample was PBMCs. This TCR was recovered from a woman aged 18-30 years in good health and CMV-seronegative. The chain combines TRBV2 with TRBJ1-5, with 7 bases aligning to TRBD1. The CDR3 nucleotides read TGTGCCAGCAACCAGGGGGTTGGTCAGCCCCAGCATTTT. Translated, it gives CASNQGVGQPQHF.